One T cell receptor (beta chain) is described in this entry. The sample comes from a study of blood T cell repertoires in COVID-19. Sequencing was performed with immunoSEQ multiplex PCR; in TCRdb, only in-frame clones are kept and a portion is missing. The table includes hundreds of thousands of clones, about nine tenths detected once. Germline lookup yields CDR1 SGHRS and CDR2 YFSETQ. J was trimmed by 3 bases and V by 0 bases; bases with no gene match: 2. This CDR3 has 15 amino acids. The TCR originated in a man aged 25 to 40 who had recovered from COVID-19. The sequencing input was PBMCs or T cells enriched from blood (not recorded which). The V call is TRBV5-1, the J call TRBJ2-2; 7 bases fit TRBD2. The CDR3 spells CASSLAGRYTGELFF. The CDR3 DNA is TGCGCCAGCAGCTTGGCCGGGAGGTACACCGGGGAGCTGTTTTTT.